This T cell receptor (beta chain) came from a study of cytomegalovirus exposure and HLA in healthy donors. Concerning this clone itself: No antigen is known for it.

General study findings and limits: In all likelihood, a cluster of highly shared sequence variants was a sequencing artifact. It was in a later analysis that TCR association rates were seen to vary by HLA locus, highest for DRB1 and lowest for HLA-C.

CDR1 and CDR2 (germline): MNHEY, SMNVEV (reference sequence). The V and J ends lost 6 bases and 2 bases, in that order; junction bases with no gene match: 6. There are 15 residues in the CDR3. The primer mix had 60 Vbeta and 13 Jbeta primers. Using immunoSEQ multiplex PCR, the repertoire was profiled, and TCRdb retains in-frame clones only, with some absent. Of under 200,000 clones in the sample, 65% to 90% were seen once. These donors counted as nominally healthy when sampled, but unrecorded immune exposures were likely. The sequenced material came from PBMCs. This sequence joins TRBV27 and TRBJ2-7, with 11 bases matching TRBD2. This clonotype originated in a man over 45 in good health and CMV-seropositive. The CDR3 protein is CASSPGLADTYEQYV. CDR3 bases: TGTGCCAGCAGCCCGGGACTAGCGGATACCTACGAGCAGTACGTC.